This T cell receptor beta chain was captured by sequencing in a study of T-cell reconstitution after alpha-beta-depleted transplantation in children. Study-level findings and limits: Reportedly, roughly two months post-transplant, alpha-beta T cells arose from several hundred expanded graft clones. Surviving recipient T cells and thymic progenitors produced the high day-60 TCRbeta diversity seen in some patients. T-cell numbers and diversity, one year after transplant, stemmed largely from T cells that were newly produced.

CDR1 and CDR2 (germline): SGHRS, YFSETQ. This CDR3 spans 15 amino acids. Trimming at V came to 7 bases and at J to 0 bases, leaving 5 bases not matched to a gene. Ten or more counts support this clonotype. Its antigen is not identified. Researchers prepared the TCRbeta library using unique molecular identifiers, the study reports. TCRdb re-called the PCR reads with MiXCR, one entry per CDR3 protein. Of roughly 500,000 distinct CDR3 sequences listed, about 11% are singletons. The sequenced sample was PBMCs, obtained before TCRalphabeta/CD19-depleted stem cell transplant. The chain uses TRBV5-1 and TRBJ2-2; TRBD2 matches at 8 bases. The TCR comes from a child aged 2 to 15 with inherited bone marrow failure, due to receive a stem cell transplant. CDR3 in DNA: TGCGCCAGCGGAGGACTAGCCACGAACACCGGGGAGCTGTTTTTT. Translating gives CASGGLATNTGELFF.